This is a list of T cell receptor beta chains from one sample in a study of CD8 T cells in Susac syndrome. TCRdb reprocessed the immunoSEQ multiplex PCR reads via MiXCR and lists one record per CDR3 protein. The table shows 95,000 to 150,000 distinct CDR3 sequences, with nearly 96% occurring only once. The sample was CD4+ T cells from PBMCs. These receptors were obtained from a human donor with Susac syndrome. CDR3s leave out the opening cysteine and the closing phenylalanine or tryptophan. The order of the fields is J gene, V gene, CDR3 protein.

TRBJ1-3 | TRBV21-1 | ASSKMIGKEGSPGNTIY
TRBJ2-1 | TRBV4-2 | ASSQGGKLSSYNEQF
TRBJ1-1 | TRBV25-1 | ASSLGGTGGSEAF
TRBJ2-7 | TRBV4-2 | ASSQEGKQAEQY
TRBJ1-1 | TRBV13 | ASKTEKNTEAF
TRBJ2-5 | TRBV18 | ASSPPGHPATQY
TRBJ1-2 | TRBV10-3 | AISPGQGQNYGYT
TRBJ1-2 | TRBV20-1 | SAISHYGYT
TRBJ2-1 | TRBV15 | ATSIAGGPIEQF
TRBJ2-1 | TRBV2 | ASTASGIYNEQF
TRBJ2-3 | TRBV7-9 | ASSSIGADTQY
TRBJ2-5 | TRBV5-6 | ASSLVSGKETQY
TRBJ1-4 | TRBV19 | ASRGTGEKLF
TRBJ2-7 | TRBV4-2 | ASSQELAASHEQY
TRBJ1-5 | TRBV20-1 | SAGEVVNQPQH
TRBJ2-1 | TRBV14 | ASSQVYGIEQF
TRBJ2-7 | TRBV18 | ASSPQGLPEQY
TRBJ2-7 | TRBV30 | AWSITTGVAYEQY
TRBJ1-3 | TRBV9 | ASSALGFGSGNTIY
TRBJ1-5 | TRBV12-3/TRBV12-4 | ASSLAGNQPQH
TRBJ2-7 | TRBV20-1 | SASGARDYEQY
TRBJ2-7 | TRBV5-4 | ASSYPSSDEQY
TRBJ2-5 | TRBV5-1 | ASSSGTGFQETQY
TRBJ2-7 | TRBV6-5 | ASSYGTPYEQY
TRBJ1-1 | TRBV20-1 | SAPAQGSTEAF
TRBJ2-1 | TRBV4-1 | ASSQDELAGVIEQF
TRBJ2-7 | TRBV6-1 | ASSDRAIYEQY
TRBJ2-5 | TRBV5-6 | ASSLATGRETQY
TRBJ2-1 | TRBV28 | VGRAGYNEQF
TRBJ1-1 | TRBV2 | ASRGDYTAAF
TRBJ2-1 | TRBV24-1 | ATSDFLGDRGDEQF
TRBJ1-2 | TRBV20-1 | SASEGVGYGYT
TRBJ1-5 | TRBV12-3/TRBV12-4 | ASSLRGRREEPQH
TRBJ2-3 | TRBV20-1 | SARDPQRSTDTQY
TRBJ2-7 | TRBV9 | ASSVGLAGSSYEQY
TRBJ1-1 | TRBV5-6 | ASSLELVNTEAF
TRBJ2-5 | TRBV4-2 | ASSPRQGEGETQY
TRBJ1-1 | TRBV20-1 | SARTLGAGNTEAF
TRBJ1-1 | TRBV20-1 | SARDTENTEAF
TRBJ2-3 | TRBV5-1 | ASSPTPGTSGKTQY
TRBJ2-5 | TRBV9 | ASSVSSGEETQY
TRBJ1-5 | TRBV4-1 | ASSRKGQLNQPQH
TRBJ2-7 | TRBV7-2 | ASSLKRGASSYEQY
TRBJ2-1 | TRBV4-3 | ASSQEVLWNEQF
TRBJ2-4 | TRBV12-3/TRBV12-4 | ASSSGVMFGVQY
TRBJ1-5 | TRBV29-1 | SVMEAKGNQPQH
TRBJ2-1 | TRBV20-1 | SVLQENNEQF
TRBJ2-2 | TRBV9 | ASRRGGSDTGELF
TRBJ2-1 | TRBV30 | AWSGLARSSSYNEQF
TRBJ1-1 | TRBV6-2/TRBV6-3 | ASRRTGGGPEAF
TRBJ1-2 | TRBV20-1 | SARGYANYGYT
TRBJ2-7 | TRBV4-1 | ASSQDRGSSQY
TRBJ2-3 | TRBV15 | ATSRELAGPTDTQY
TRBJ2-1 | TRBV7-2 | ASSLAMSLGGNEQF